What follows is one TCR beta chain and its context. It has no known antigen specificity. Base qualities are not recorded, but no much larger clone differs from it by a single base. The CDR1 and CDR2 encoded by the germline V gene are SGHRS and YFSETQ. The CDR3, cysteine through phenylalanine, is 14 amino acids long. Only the CDR3 DNA is retained, 42 bases long and in frame from the first base. The V and J ends are trimmed by 1 base and 6 bases, leaving 11 bases between them. The immunoSEQ Assay, a bias-controlled multiplex PCR, was used to amplify TCRbeta CDR3 regions from genomic DNA. The paper's data handling went like this. The number of nucleated cells in each sample was estimated from the amplification of reference gene primers within the assay. To quantify the absolute abundance of each unique TCRbeta CDR3 rearrangement, sequence reads were collapsed and filtered. Productive Simpson clonality was computed per sample as the square root of Simpson's diversity index over productive rearrangements. Imported from immuneACCESS, the table was reduced by TCRdb to in-frame sequences with V and J called. These copies leave out some clones; in studies compared against another copy, an unresolved V gene accounts for under half, and the cause of the remainder is not known. For V, J and clone size, that table is used; D and trimming come from the DNA. For this sample the table gives about 140,000 clones, of which 85% to 90% were detected only once. Approximately 1.4% of the sample is held by the ten biggest clonotypes.

Each collaborating institution followed its own protocols to collect whole blood in K2EDTA tubes. For TCRbeta analysis, collaborators shipped samples as frozen whole blood, isolated PBMCs, or DNA extracted from either of those sample types. The data originate from a study of blood T cell repertoires in COVID-19 (dated by TCRdb to the early 2020s). Looking at the study overall: The collaborator samples originated in the United States, Italy and Spain and spanned the acute and convalescent phases of COVID-19. The repertoires were made available in a free public database intended to serve as a resource for research on the immune response to SARS-CoV-2. The prospective study material was composed of cDNA or gDNA derived from T cells, B-cell-depleted T cells, or PBMCs. A de-identified subject ID, COVID-19 status, age in years and sex were almost always included in the sample metadata. Where available, HLA class I and class II types were obtained from metadata supplied by the sample provider rather than from assay-based typing. Samples were obtained from the ongoing ImmuneRACE study (first 160 participants) and from 1,000 to 1,500 subjects provided by 6 global collaborators. The dataset comprised deeply sampled blood TCRbeta repertoires from subjects exposed to, actively infected with, or recovered from COVID-19.

General findings and caveats noted by the study authors: The amount of clinical and demographic metadata varied by source and participant and was provided uncurated.

This clonotype originated in an older woman with acute or convalescent COVID-19. The sequenced sample was peripheral blood. Recombination connected TRBV5-1 to TRBJ2-1; the best D guess is TRBD2, with 6 bases matching. CDR3 sequence: CASSLWDFGNEQFF. DNA sequence: TGCGCCAGCAGCTTGTGGGACTTCGGCAATGAGCAGTTCTTC.